The rows below give T cell receptor beta chains drawn from one sample of a study of cytomegalovirus exposure and HLA in healthy donors. Here immunoSEQ multiplex PCR was the method, and the copy in TCRdb shows in-frame clones only, minus some. This table has about 190,000 clones, about 87% appearing once. Input material: PBMCs. All receptors come from a man between 25 and 39 years old in good health and CMV-seronegative. The CDR3 runs from the conserved cysteine through the conserved F or W. D genes are given only for firm matches.

d_call j_call v_call cdr3_nt cdr3_aa
. TRBJ2-5 TRBV5-1 TGCGCCAGCAGCCCCCTGACAGGTACTGGCGAGACCCAGTACTTC CASSPLTGTGETQYF
TRBD2 TRBJ2-7 TRBV27 TGTGCCAGCAGCCCCGGGACTAGCGACTACGAGCAGTACTTC CASSPGTSDYEQYF
TRBD1 TRBJ1-1 TRBV18 TGTGCCAGCTCACCCGGGACAGGGAAGAACACTGAAGCTTTCTTT CASSPGTGKNTEAFF
TRBD2 TRBJ2-7 TRBV7-2 TGTGCCAGCAGCTTAATTGCACTAGCGGGGGGAAACGAGCAGTACTTC CASSLIALAGGNEQYF
TRBD1 TRBJ1-1 TRBV29-1 TGCAGCGTTTCTACCGGGACAGGCCTTGGGAGCACTGAAGCTTTCTTT CSVSTGTGLGSTEAFF
TRBD1 TRBJ1-6 TRBV6-1 TGTGCCAGCAGTGAAACCCCGGACAGGGGACATTCACCCCTCCACTTT CASSETPDRGHSPLHF
TRBD1 TRBJ2-7 TRBV7-9 TGTGCCAGCAGCTATATCTGGGACAGTTCCTACGAGCAGTACTTC CASSYIWDSSYEQYF
. TRBJ2-1 TRBV7-9 TGTGCCAGCAGCTTAGACCAGGGACTTCAGAATGAGCAGTTCTTC CASSLDQGLQNEQFF
. TRBJ1-1 TRBV6-5 TGTGCCAGCTTACAGGGAACGAACACTGAAGCTTTCTTT CASLQGTNTEAFF
TRBD2 TRBJ2-7 TRBV6-5 TGTGCCAGCAGACGGGGACTAGCGGGGAACTACGAGCAGTACTTC CASRRGLAGNYEQYF
TRBD1 TRBJ2-2 TRBV11-1 TGTGCCAGCAGCTCCCAGTTAGGGGGCTCTCCCGGGGAGCTGTTTTTT CASSSQLGGSPGELFF